A single T cell receptor (beta chain) is shown here with its context. Its antigen is unknown. The donors (healthy individuals) were bone marrow donors. This sample is drawn from a study of cytomegalovirus exposure and HLA in healthy donors. Whole-study results and caveats: Analyzed later, most CMV-associated TCR beta chains appeared HLA-restricted.

CDR1 is PRHDT, CDR2 FYEKMQ, per germline (reference sequence). The CDR3 runs to 14 residues. Trimming removed 2 bases at V and 0 bases at J, with 5 bases between. The PCR made use of 60 Vbeta and 13 Jbeta primers. The method was immunoSEQ multiplex PCR; TCRdb's version includes in-frame clones alone and lacks a portion of them. This table has 140,000 to 150,000 clones, around 80% appearing once. The J gene is TRBJ2-4, the V gene TRBV13, with D perhaps matching TRBD1 (5 bases). This receptor was obtained from a female donor in good health and CMV-seronegative. The source material was PBMCs. The CDR3 loop reads CASSLQGAKNIQYF. DNA of the CDR3: TGTGCCAGCAGCTTACAGGGAGCCAAAAACATTCAGTACTTC.